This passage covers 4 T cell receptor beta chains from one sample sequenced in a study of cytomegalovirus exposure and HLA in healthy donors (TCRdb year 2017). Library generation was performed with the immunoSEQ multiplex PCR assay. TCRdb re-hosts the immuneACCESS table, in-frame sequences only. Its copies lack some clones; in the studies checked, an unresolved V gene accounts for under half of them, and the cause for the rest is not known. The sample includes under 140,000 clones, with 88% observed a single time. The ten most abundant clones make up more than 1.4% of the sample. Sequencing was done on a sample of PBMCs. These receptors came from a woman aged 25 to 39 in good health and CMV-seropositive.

Here the CDR3 DNA reads TGCGCCAGCAGCCAAGTTGGGCAGAACTATGGCTACACCTTC. It encodes CASSQVGQNYGYTF. This chain links TRBV4-1 with TRBJ1-2; D remains unclear. Germline V CDR1 and CDR2: MGHRA, YSYEKL. The CDR3 contains 14 residues. Trimming removed 1 base at V and 2 bases at J, with 8 bases between.

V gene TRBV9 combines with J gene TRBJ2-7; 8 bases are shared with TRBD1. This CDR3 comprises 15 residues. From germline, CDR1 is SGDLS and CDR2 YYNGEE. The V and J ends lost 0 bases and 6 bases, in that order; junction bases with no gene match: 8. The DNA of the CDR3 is TGTGCCAGCAGCGTAGTGCCAGGGGGCATGGGCGAGCAGTACTTC. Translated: CASSVVPGGMGEQYF.

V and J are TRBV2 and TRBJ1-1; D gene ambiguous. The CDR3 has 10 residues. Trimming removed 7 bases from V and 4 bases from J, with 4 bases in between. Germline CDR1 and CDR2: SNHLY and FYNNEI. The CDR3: CASTVTEAFF. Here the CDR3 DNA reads TGTGCCAGCACCGTCACTGAAGCTTTCTTT.

The CDR3 coding sequence is TGTGCCAGCAGCGACCCGAGGACTGTGACCTACGAGCAGTACTTC. Translated, it gives CASSDPRTVTYEQYF. The chain employs TRBV5-5 and TRBJ2-7; D is possibly TRBD2 (5 bases). The germline CDR1 and CDR2 sequences are SGHKS and YYEKEE (reference sequence). This CDR3 is 15 amino acids long. The V end lost 4 bases, the J end lost 2 bases, and 16 bases lay between the germline ends.